Presented here are 29 T cell receptor beta chains from one specimen sequenced in a study of OX40 agonist ivuxolimab in advanced cancers. Data came from immunoSEQ multiplex PCR; TCRdb stores just in-frame clones and leaves some out. The table lists about 60,000 clones, about 91% of them singletons. The sequencing used CD4+ or CD8+ T cells sorted from blood, collected in a trial of the OX40 agonist ivuxolimab. These receptors came from an adult with an advanced solid tumor such as melanoma, head and neck, liver or kidney cancer.

The CDR3 is CASSPTGNEKLFF. DNA of the CDR3: TGTGCCAGCTCACCAACTGGGAATGAAAAACTGTTTTTT. The J gene is TRBJ1-4, the V gene TRBV18; D is uncertain. This CDR3 is built from 13 residues. With 2 bases removed from V and 5 bases from J, the gap between germline ends came to 6 bases. CDR1 and CDR2 from the germline V gene are KGHSH and LQKENI.

The chain has TRBV30 and TRBJ2-3; D gene unclear. The CDR3 spans 11 residues. Trimming took 2 bases from V and 8 from J, leaving 8 bases between them. CDR1 and CDR2 from the germline V gene are GTSNPN and SVGIG (reference sequence). CDR3 residues: CAWSRSFTQYF. The CDR3 DNA sequence: TGTGCCTGGAGTAGGAGTTTTACGCAGTATTTT.

This clone was recorded only once. The V and J genes are TRBV9 and TRBJ2-3, with D possibly being TRBD2 (5 bases). The germline V gene encodes CDR1 SGDLS and CDR2 YYNGEE. Trimming left V 4 bases short and J 0 bases short, with 12 bases between. The CDR3 length is 15 residues. The CDR3 sequence is CASSLRGTSTDTQYF. CDR3 bases: TGTGCCAGCAGCCTACGGGGAACTAGCACAGATACGCAGTATTTT. The entire variable domain, with the rest obtained from reference TRBV9 and TRBJ2-3, is as follows: DSGVTQTPKHLITATGQRVTLRCSPRSGDLSVYWYQQSLDQGLQFLIQYYNGEERAKGNILERFSAQQFPDLHSELNLSSLELGDSALYFCASSLRGTSTDTQYFGPGTRLTVL.

The chain is built from TRBV5-1 and TRBJ2-1, with 13 bases identical to TRBD2. This CDR3 spans 17 amino acids. Germline V CDR1 and CDR2: SGHRS, YFSETQ. Unmatched junction bases numbered 8, after V lost 2 bases and J lost 6 bases. CDR3 in amino acids: CASSLRTSGSLGNEQFF. CDR3 DNA sequence: TGCGCCAGCAGCTTACGGACTAGCGGGAGTCTAGGCAATGAGCAGTTCTTC.

The chain employs TRBV29-1 and TRBJ2-7, with 8 nucleotides matching TRBD2. Germline assignment: CDR1 SQVTM and CDR2 ANQGSEA. CDR3 size: 12 residues. V was pared by 4 bases and J by 6 bases, with 5 bases of the junction left unmatched. The CDR3 bases are TGCAGCGTTGCCAGCGGGAGCCTCGAGCAGTACTTC. This codes for CSVASGSLEQYF.

The rearrangement joins TRBV5-1 to TRBJ2-7; D is possibly TRBD1 or TRBD2 (5 bases each). V lost 4 bases and J lost 0, with 14 bases in between. There are 15 residues in the CDR3. Germline assignment: CDR1 SGHRS and CDR2 YFSETQ. The CDR3 sequence is CASSPRVASSYEQYF. The CDR3 DNA sequence: TGCGCCAGCAGCCCCAGGGTAGCGTCCTCCTACGAGCAGTACTTC.

With respect to this clone: Because it lacks the conserved phenylalanine or tryptophan at the end, this CDR3 is likely a read error. Because the CDR3's place on the DNA is in doubt, the DNA is left out and the CDR3 is given as listed by TCRdb. The J gene is TRBJ2-3, the V gene TRBV6-5. Germline CDR1 is MNHEY and CDR2 is SVGAGI. The CDR3 adds up to 10 amino acids, both ends counted. This CDR3 is CASSYARALR.

This clone was picked up one time. V gene TRBV11-3 combines with J gene TRBJ2-1; TRBD2 agrees at 8 bases. J was trimmed by 7 bases and V by 4 bases; bases with no gene match: 9. This CDR3 is built from 15 residues. CDR1 and CDR2 from the germline V gene are SGHNT and YENEEA. The CDR3 here is CASSSGSGESNEQFF. The CDR3 DNA follows: TGTGCCAGCAGCTCGGGTAGCGGGGAGAGTAATGAGCAGTTCTTC.

The rearrangement uses TRBV7-2 and TRBJ2-3, with D maybe TRBD1 (6 bases). The CDR3 spans 14 residues. Deletions cut 5 bases from V and 2 bases from J, with 11 bases between. Germline values: CDR1 SGHTA, CDR2 FQGNSA. The CDR3 DNA sequence: TGTGCCAGCAGCGCTTGGGACACCACAGATACGCAGTATTTT. It yields the protein CASSAWDTTDTQYF. Drawing the rest from reference TRBV7-2 and TRBJ2-3, the complete variable domain is GAGVSQSPSNKVTEKGKDVELRCDPISGHTALYWYRQSLGQGLEFLIYFQGNSAPDKSGLPSDRFSAERTGGSVSTLTIQRTQQEDSAVYLCASSAWDTTDTQYFGPGTRLTVL.

This clone was seen a handful of times. The CDR3: CASMVRARGSGYTF. DNA for the CDR3: TGTGCCAGTATGGTACGGGCGCGGGGAAGTGGCTACACCTTC. The gene calls are TRBV19 and TRBJ1-2; D gene uncertain. Germline V lookup: CDR1 LNHDA, CDR2 SQIVND (reference sequence). V lost 7 bases to trimming and J lost 7 bases, with 19 bases between them. This CDR3 is 14 amino acids long.

V usage is TRBV10-3 and J usage is TRBJ2-1, with D possibly matching TRBD2 (6 bases). With 5 bases removed from V and 0 bases from J, the gap between germline ends came to 11 bases. There are 15 residues in the CDR3. Germline CDR1 and CDR2: ENHRY and SYGVKD. The CDR3 DNA follows: TGTGCCATCAGTCGGGACTTGAGCTCCTACAATGAGCAGTTCTTC. It is translated as CAISRDLSSYNEQFF.

The chain is built from TRBV4-3 and TRBJ1-2, with 8 bases lining up with TRBD1. The V and J ends lost 0 bases and 8 bases, in that order; junction bases with no gene match: 17. Germline V CDR1 and CDR2: LGHNA, YSLEER. The CDR3 length is 18 residues. The CDR3: CASSQDVGRGLSGGGYTF. The CDR3 nucleotides are TGCGCCAGCAGCCAAGATGTCGGCAGGGGGCTCTCGGGTGGGGGCTACACCTTC.

This clone occurred once. The chain joins TRBV7-2 to TRBJ2-7, with D perhaps TRBD1 (5 bases). Trimming left V 5 bases short and J 4 bases short, with 12 bases between. The CDR3 runs 13 residues. Germline values: CDR1 SGHTA, CDR2 FQGNSA. The DNA of the CDR3 is TGTGCCAGCAGCCTCAGGGTTGCGTACGAGCAGTACTTC. This translates into CASSLRVAYEQYF.

V gene TRBV28 combines with J gene TRBJ1-4; TRBD1 aligns across 7 bases. Unmatched junction bases numbered 4, after V lost 8 bases and J lost 7 bases. Germline values: CDR1 MDHEN, CDR2 SYDVKM. The CDR3 sequence is 12 residues long. CDR3: CASGTVGEKLFF. CDR3 DNA sequence: TGTGCCAGCGGGACAGTAGGTGAAAAACTGTTTTTT.

The chain combines TRBV6-1 with TRBJ2-7; 7 positions match TRBD2. There are 12 residues in the CDR3. Germline-derived CDR1 and CDR2 are MNHNS and SASEGT. The J segment lost 3 bases and the V segment lost 8 bases, leaving 4 bases of the junction unmatched. CDR3: CASRDYLYEQYF. The CDR3 DNA follows: TGTGCCAGCCGGGACTACCTCTACGAGCAGTACTTC.

The chain combines TRBV5-1 with TRBJ2-7; D unresolved. This CDR3 has 13 amino acids. The germline CDR1 and CDR2 sequences are SGHRS and YFSETQ. V gave up 1 base and J gave up 6 bases, with 11 bases separating them. In DNA, the CDR3 is TGCGCCAGCAGCTTGAGTGAGGCTGGCGAGCAGTACTTC. Translation gives CASSLSEAGEQYF.

The chain carries TRBV25-1 and TRBJ2-1; possibly TRBD2 for D (6 bases). V was trimmed by 2 bases and J by 2 bases, leaving 10 bases between them. Germline V gives CDR1 MGHDK, CDR2 SYGVNS. The CDR3 loop spans 15 amino acids. The CDR3 nucleotides are TGTGCCAGCAGTGAAAGTAGCGGCCCCTACAATGAGCAGTTCTTC. Its translation is CASSESSGPYNEQFF.

The V gene is TRBV19, the J gene TRBJ2-2, with TRBD2 matching over 14 bases. V was clipped by 5 bases and J by 4 bases; unmatched bases: 3. The germline CDR1 and CDR2 sequences are LNHDA and SQIVND (reference sequence). This CDR3 has 16 amino acids. In DNA, the CDR3 is TGTGCCAGTAGTGGGGGACTAGCGGGGGCCACCGGGGAGCTGTTTTTT. This codes for CASSGGLAGATGELFF.

The chain has TRBV5-8 and TRBJ1-2; D is uncertain. The CDR3 totals 11 residues. The V gene lost 4 bases and the J gene lost 4 bases, with 5 bases spanning the gap. The germline CDR1 and CDR2 sequences are SGHTS and YDEGEE. Written as DNA, the CDR3 is TGTGCCAGCAGCCCGAGCTATGGCTACACCTTC. It translates to CASSPSYGYTF. The full variable domain, in which reference TRBV5-8 and TRBJ1-2 provide the parts outside the CDR3, is EAGVTQSPTHLIKTRGQQATLRCSPISGHTSVYWYQQALGLGLQFLLWYDEGEERNRGNFPPRFSGRQFPNYSSELNVNALELEDSALYLCASSPSYGYTFGSGTRLTVV.

The chain has TRBV4-3 and TRBJ1-2; no definite D call. CDR3 length equals 13 residues. V dropped 0 bases and J dropped 8 bases, with 10 bases sitting between them. Germline CDR1 and CDR2: LGHNA and YSLEER. For the CDR3, the DNA is TGCGCCAGCAGCCAAGAGGGAGTAAGGGGCTACACCTTC. Translating gives CASSQEGVRGYTF.

This clone was observed a few times. The J gene is TRBJ1-2, the V gene TRBV5-6; no firm D call. Germline V lookup: CDR1 SGHDT, CDR2 YYEEEE. V dropped 1 base and J dropped 7 bases, with 17 bases sitting between them. The CDR3 is 15 residues long. CDR3 loop: CASSLRAGSGLGYTF. CDR3 coding DNA: TGTGCCAGCAGCTTGAGAGCCGGATCGGGCCTTGGCTACACCTTC.

The chain couples TRBV2 to TRBJ1-1; 9 bases are a match to TRBD1. Trimming cost V 7 bases and J 8 bases; bases outside gene matches: 11. Germline V gene sequence: CDR1 SNHLY, CDR2 FYNNEI. This CDR3 region has 14 residues. CDR3 sequence (DNA): TGTGCCAGCACCAAACAGGGGGCAGAAGTCGAAGCTTTCTTT. Its protein product is CASTKQGAEVEAFF.

In DNA form, the CDR3 reads TGTGCCAGCAGTTTATCTATTGGGATGGGCACTGAAGCTTTCTTT. It translates to CASSLSIGMGTEAFF. This chain connects TRBV28 to TRBJ1-1; D unclear. From germline, CDR1 is MDHEN and CDR2 SYDVKM. The CDR3 is 15 residues long. The V end lost 1 base, the J end lost 4 bases, and 13 bases lay between the germline ends.

The genes are TRBV6-5 and TRBJ1-2; a weak D match, TRBD1 (5 bases). Trimming took off 2 bases at V and 4 bases at J, with 11 bases between the two ends. CDR1 and CDR2 from the germline V gene are MNHEY and SVGAGI. This CDR3 is 14 amino acids long. Here the CDR3 DNA reads TGTGCCAGCAGTTACAACCCCGACAGCTATGGCTACACCTTC. It codes for CASSYNPDSYGYTF.

CDR3 coding DNA: TGTGCCAGCTCACCAGAAGTCCCAACTAATGAAAAACTGTTTTTT. As protein: CASSPEVPTNEKLFF. The chain couples TRBV18 to TRBJ1-4, with D uncertain. The germline CDR1 and CDR2 sequences are KGHSH and LQKENI. The CDR3 sequence is 15 residues long. Between the trimmed V and J ends, which lost 2 bases and 0 bases, there was a span of 7 bases. Combining the CDR3 with reference TRBV18 and TRBJ1-4 gives the whole variable domain NAGVMQNPRHLVRRRGQEARLRCSPMKGHSHVYWYRQLPEEGLKFMVYLQKENIIDESGMPKERFSAEFPKEGPSILRIQQVVRGDSAAYFCASSPEVPTNEKLFFGSGTQLSVL.

CDR3 residues: CASRPIAGEWTDTQYF. As DNA, the CDR3 is TGTGCCAGCAGACCGATAGCGGGAGAGTGGACAGATACGCAGTATTTT. The rearrangement links TRBV9 to TRBJ2-3; 9 bases map to TRBD2. V shed 5 bases, J shed 3 bases, and the junction held 10 bases outside the gene matches. The CDR3 has 16 residues. CDR1 is SGDLS and CDR2 is YYNGEE in the germline V gene.

V and J are TRBV7-9 and TRBJ2-1, with 8 bases matching TRBD2. V lost 3 bases to trimming and J lost 8 bases; unmatched junction nucleotides: 12. The CDR3 has 16 amino acids. Germline CDR1 is SEHNR and CDR2 is FQNEAQ (reference sequence). CDR3 sequence: CASSFGPGRAWDEQFF. DNA of the CDR3: TGTGCCAGCAGCTTTGGTCCCGGGAGGGCCTGGGATGAGCAGTTCTTC. Complete variable domain (other parts from reference TRBV7-9 and TRBJ2-1): DTGVSQNPRHKITKRGQNVTFRCDPISEHNRLYWYRQTLGQGPEFLTYFQNEAQLEKSRLLSDRFSAERPKGSFSTLEIQRTEQGDSAMYLCASSFGPGRAWDEQFFGPGTRLTVL.

The chain recombines TRBV4-1 with TRBJ1-2, with D uncertain. Germline assignment: CDR1 MGHRA and CDR2 YSYEKL. There are 16 residues in the CDR3. The V and J ends lost 0 bases and 4 bases respectively, with 15 bases between them. The CDR3 coding sequence is TGCGCCAGCAGCCAAGATATCAACAGCGAAATCTATGGCTACACCTTC. This sequence encodes CASSQDINSEIYGYTF.

This clone has only one observation. The chain combines TRBV18 with TRBJ2-1; TRBD1 matches 8 bases. Germline assignment: CDR1 KGHSH and CDR2 LQKENI. CDR3 length: 16 amino acids. J was trimmed by 6 bases and V by 0 bases; bases with no gene match: 7. The CDR3 loop reads CASSPPVGQAINEQFF. The CDR3 nucleotides are TGTGCCAGCTCACCACCGGTGGGACAGGCCATCAATGAGCAGTTCTTC.